The 32 T cell receptor beta chains given below trace back to one sample, sequenced in a study of T-cell memory formation after mild COVID-19. TCRdb ran MiXCR on the 5' RACE reads and lists one entry per CDR3 protein. The sample lists just under 550,000 distinct CDR3 sequences; about a fifth were seen once. Sequencing was carried out using PBMCs or a T cell subset sorted from them (not recorded which). The receptors shown here come from an adult woman who had mild COVID-19 (a few samples of this study predate the infection). Cell type and time point are not known.

The genes are TRBV12-3 or TRBV12-4 and TRBJ2-4; 7 nucleotides line up with TRBD1. Trimming cost V 6 bases and J 6 bases; bases outside gene matches: 11. This CDR3 region has 15 residues. CDR3 in amino acids: CASSETGFNSNIQYF. CDR3 bases: TGTGCCAGCAGCGAGACAGGGTTTAATTCAAACATTCAGTACTTC.

V is TRBV12-3 or TRBV12-4 and J is TRBJ1-5, with D perhaps TRBD1 (5 bases). CDR3 length equals 18 residues. V was pared by 6 bases and J by 7 bases, with 28 bases between. The CDR3 DNA follows: TGTGCCAGCAGCCCCCCCATTCGGGCCAATGACCGGGGGCAGCCCCAGCATTTT. Its translation: CASSPPIRANDRGQPQHF.

This clonotype appeared a few times. The chain has TRBV7-3 and TRBJ2-1, with 11 bases identical to TRBD2. The germline CDR1 and CDR2 sequences are SGHTA and FQGTGA. CDR3 length equals 17 residues. V shed 1 base and J 5 bases; nucleotides not matched to a gene: 7. As DNA, the CDR3 is TGTGCCAGCAGCTTAAAGATGGGACTAGCGGCCAACAATGAGCAGTTCTTC. This encodes CASSLKMGLAANNEQFF.

The chain employs TRBV7-8 and TRBJ1-1; 8 bases line up with TRBD1. In germline, CDR1 is SGHVS, CDR2 FQNEAQ. This CDR3 has 15 amino acids. Trimming at V came to 4 bases and at J to 2 bases, leaving 6 bases not matched to a gene. CDR3 protein: CASSSTTGGNTEAFF. CDR3 nucleotide sequence: TGTGCCAGCAGCTCCACTACAGGGGGTAACACTGAAGCTTTCTTT.

The genes are TRBV5-6 and TRBJ2-7, with 7 bases aligning to TRBD2. The CDR3 contains 15 residues. The germline V gene has CDR1 SGHDT and CDR2 YYEEEE. The V segment lost 3 bases and the J segment 0 bases; nucleotides outside the gene matches: 6. The CDR3 spells CASSWGGTSSYEQYF. The CDR3 coding sequence is TGTGCCAGCAGCTGGGGGGGGACGTCCTCCTACGAGCAGTACTTC.

The chain links TRBV27 to TRBJ2-5; D ambiguous. Trimming removed 0 bases from V and 0 bases from J, with 5 bases in between. The CDR3 loop spans 14 amino acids. The germline gives CDR1 MNHEY, CDR2 SMNVEV (reference sequence). In nucleotides, the CDR3 is TGTGCCAGCAGTTTATCCCCGTACCAAGAGACCCAGTACTTC. Amino acids: CASSLSPYQETQYF.

This clonotype was seen once. J is TRBJ1-1 and V is TRBV2; no definite D call. CDR1 and CDR2 from the germline V gene are SNHLY and FYNNEI. V lost 9 bases to trimming and J lost 5 bases, with 7 bases between them. This CDR3 contains 10 residues. CDR3 in DNA: TGTGCCAGAGGGTGGACTGAAGCTTTCTTT. Translation gives CARGWTEAFF. Looking up the rest from reference TRBV2 and TRBJ1-1 gives the full variable domain: EPEVTQTPSHQVTQMGQEVILRCVPISNHLYFYWYRQILGQKVEFLVSFYNNEISEKSEIFDDQFSVERPDGSNFTLKIRSTKLEDSAMYFCARGWTEAFFGQGTRLTVV.

This chain links TRBV6-5 with TRBJ2-5, with D perhaps matching TRBD1 or TRBD2 (5 bases each). CDR3 length equals 16 residues. CDR1 is MNHEY and CDR2 is SVGAGI in the germline V gene. Trimming removed 0 bases at V and 1 base at J, with 12 bases between. Here the CDR3 DNA reads TGTGCCAGCAGTTACTCGTTTGAGGGGATCCAAGAGACCCAGTACTTC. Translating it yields CASSYSFEGIQETQYF.

The sample holds a few counts of this clonotype. V usage is TRBV20-1 and J usage is TRBJ2-7; 8 nucleotides align to TRBD1. V lost 1 base, J lost 0 bases, and 11 bases stayed unmatched. Germline-derived CDR1 and CDR2 are DFQATT and SNEGSKA (reference sequence). This CDR3 has 17 amino acids. CDR3 DNA sequence: TGCAGTGCTAGAGGTTATCCGACAGGGGCAAGCTCCTACGAGCAGTACTTC. This translates into CSARGYPTGASSYEQYF.

The table lists this clonotype with a few counts. The rearrangement links TRBV5-4 to TRBJ2-1; TRBD2 aligns across 10 bases. The CDR3 has 18 amino acids. Germline trimming cut 3 bases from V and 0 bases from J; bases unmatched to any gene: 9. CDR1 SGHNT and CDR2 YYREEE come from the germline V gene (reference sequence). The chain's CDR3 is CASSSNIAGGRSYNEQFF. DNA of the CDR3: TGTGCCAGCAGCTCAAACATAGCGGGGGGCCGCTCCTACAATGAGCAGTTCTTC.

This clonotype was counted between two and nine times. The V call is TRBV12-3 or TRBV12-4, the J call TRBJ2-7; a weak D match, TRBD2 (6 bases). This CDR3 region has 14 residues. Deletions cut 3 bases from V and 2 bases from J, with 11 bases between. CDR3 sequence: CASSLGPSAYEQYF. The CDR3 region has the DNA TGTGCCAGCAGTTTGGGTCCTAGCGCCTACGAGCAGTACTTC.

The genes are TRBV7-9 and TRBJ2-1; D gene uncertain. The V end was cut by 1 base, the J end by 2 bases, with 12 bases between. This CDR3 comprises 16 residues. Germline CDR1 is SEHNR and CDR2 is FQNEAQ (reference sequence). The CDR3 nucleotides are TGTGCCAGCAGCTTAGAATGGGTAACACCCTACAATGAGCAGTTCTTC. This translates into CASSLEWVTPYNEQFF.

This chain uses TRBV29-1 with TRBJ1-5; 10 nucleotides match TRBD1. This CDR3 has 14 residues. CDR1 SQVTM and CDR2 ANQGSEA come from the germline V gene. The V and J ends lost 4 bases and 5 bases, in that order; junction bases with no gene match: 5. The CDR3 loop is CSVAAGTGDQPQHF. Written as DNA, the CDR3 is TGCAGCGTTGCCGCCGGGACAGGGGATCAGCCCCAGCATTTT. Filled out from reference TRBV29-1 and TRBJ1-5, the complete variable domain reads SAVISQKPSRDICQRGTSLTIQCQVDSQVTMMFWYRQQPGQSLTLIATANQGSEATYESGFVIDKFPISRPNLTFSTLTVSNMSPEDSSIYLCSVAAGTGDQPQHFGDGTRLSIL.

J is TRBJ2-2 and V is TRBV15, with TRBD2 matching 10 bases. The CDR3 has 15 residues. V was clipped by 9 bases and J by 2 bases; unmatched bases: 6. Per the germline V gene, CDR1 is LNHNV and CDR2 is YYDKDF (reference sequence). As DNA, the CDR3 is TGTGCCACGCCCCGGACTAGCGGTAACACCGGGGAGCTGTTTTTT. Amino acids: CATPRTSGNTGELFF.

This chain connects TRBV14 to TRBJ2-7; D is perhaps TRBD2 (5 bases). The CDR3 has 13 amino acids. Trimming left V 4 bases short and J 1 base short, with 8 bases between. The V gene's germline CDR1 is SGHDN and CDR2 FVKESK. CDR3 coding DNA: TGTGCCAGCAGCCCGAGGGTTTCCTACGAGCAGTACTTC. Translated, it gives CASSPRVSYEQYF.

This clonotype was observed a handful of times. The chain carries TRBV6-1 and TRBJ1-2, with D maybe TRBD1 (5 bases). There are 14 residues in the CDR3. Trimming took off 4 bases at V and 0 bases at J, with 9 bases between the two ends. Germline V gene data show CDR1 as MNHNS and CDR2 as SASEGT. CDR3 coding DNA: TGTGCCAGCAGTGCCAGGGAGGCTAACTATGGCTACACCTTC. Protein: CASSAREANYGYTF.

This chain links TRBV7-6 with TRBJ1-2; 7 bases agree with TRBD1. CDR3 size: 17 residues. With 5 bases clipped from V and 0 bases from J, the junction kept 12 bases outside the gene matches. Germline values: CDR1 SGHVS, CDR2 FNYEAQ. The CDR3 loop is CASSHHPPGQANYGYTF. As DNA, the CDR3 is TGTGCCAGCAGCCATCACCCGCCCGGACAGGCTAACTATGGCTACACCTTC.

The J gene is TRBJ2-1, the V gene TRBV10-3, with TRBD2 matching over 10 bases. This CDR3 comprises 16 residues. V gave up 4 bases and J gave up 0 bases; unmatched junction bases: 3. Germline CDR1 is ENHRY and CDR2 is SYGVKD. The CDR3 coding sequence is TGTGCCATCAGTGGTCGACTAGCGGGCTCCTACAATGAGCAGTTCTTC. It specifies CAISGRLAGSYNEQFF.

This clonotype was counted only a few times. The rearrangement uses TRBV11-2 and TRBJ2-2; D call uncertain. V was pared by 3 bases and J by 7 bases, with 18 bases between. The germline V gene encodes CDR1 SGHAT and CDR2 FQNNGV. The CDR3 extends over 16 amino acids. The CDR3 loop is CASSFTVEPDVGELFF. As DNA, the CDR3 is TGTGCCAGCAGCTTTACCGTAGAACCAGATGTCGGGGAGCTGTTTTTT.

The V call is TRBV7-3, the J call TRBJ2-3, with TRBD2 matching over 10 bases. Germline assignment: CDR1 SGHTA and CDR2 FQGTGA. The J segment lost 4 bases and the V segment lost 2 bases, leaving 3 bases of the junction unmatched. This CDR3 is built from 15 residues. CDR3: CASSLLAGVSDTQYF. The CDR3 DNA is TGTGCCAGCAGCTTACTAGCGGGAGTTTCAGATACGCAGTATTTT.

The chain carries TRBV7-2 and TRBJ2-7, with D uncertain. Per the germline V gene, CDR1 is SGHTA and CDR2 is FQGNSA. The V and J ends lost 7 bases and 2 bases respectively, with 15 bases between them. CDR3 length: 14 residues. In DNA, the CDR3 is TGTGCCAGCACCTCCTCGGGCGGTCCCTACGAGCAGTACTTC. This encodes CASTSSGGPYEQYF.

The chain couples TRBV12-3 or TRBV12-4 to TRBJ1-3; TRBD1 is a possible D gene (6 bases). Trimming cost V 2 bases and J 4 bases, with 15 bases left between them. CDR3 length: 16 residues. As DNA, the CDR3 is TGTGCCAGCAGTTTAAACAGGGACGATCTCGGAAACACCATATATTTT. It is translated as CASSLNRDDLGNTIYF.

The V gene is TRBV6-5, the J gene TRBJ1-1; TRBD1 might be the D (5 bases). Germline V gene lookup returns CDR1 MNHEY and CDR2 SVGAGI. The CDR3 loop spans 15 amino acids. The ends were cut back, 4 bases at V and 0 bases at J, with 12 bases in the middle. CDR3 amino acids: CASSLTGTVNTEAFF. The CDR3, as DNA: TGTGCCAGCAGTTTGACCGGGACCGTGAACACTGAAGCTTTCTTT.

This chain uses TRBV19 with TRBJ2-7; D is possibly TRBD1 (7 bases). The CDR3 is made up of 13 amino acids. The V gene's germline CDR1 is LNHDA and CDR2 SQIVND (reference sequence). Trimming shortened V by 5 bases and J by 6 bases, and 14 bases separated the two germline ends. CDR3 sequence: CASSLQGGIEQYF. The CDR3 DNA reads TGTGCCAGTAGTCTCCAGGGGGGTATCGAGCAGTACTTC.

The rearrangement uses TRBV5-4 and TRBJ1-1, with D tentatively TRBD1 (5 bases). Deletions cut 4 bases from V and 8 bases from J, with 18 bases between. Germline lookup yields CDR1 SGHNT and CDR2 YYREEE (reference sequence). This CDR3 comprises 14 residues. CDR3 in DNA: TGTGCCAGCAGCGCGGTGGGGGGGACGCTCGAAGCTTTCTTT. Translation gives CASSAVGGTLEAFF.

This clonotype was detected many times. V and J are TRBV12-3 or TRBV12-4 and TRBJ2-2; D is ambiguous. There are 14 residues in the CDR3. The V end lost 2 bases, the J end lost 6 bases, and 10 bases lay between the germline ends. CDR3 coding DNA: TGTGCCAGCAGTTTATCCCCTAGACCCGGGGAGCTGTTTTTT. Translating gives CASSLSPRPGELFF.

This clonotype appeared a few times. CDR3 DNA sequence: TGTGCCAGCTCAGCCAACAGGGGTGGAGACATTCAGTACTTC. This codes for CASSANRGGDIQYF. The rearrangement uses TRBV18 and TRBJ2-4, with 7 nucleotides matching TRBD1. Germline V gene sequence: CDR1 KGHSH, CDR2 LQKENI. The CDR3 has 14 residues. V was clipped by 5 bases and J by 8 bases; unmatched bases: 9. The full variable domain, with the rest looked up from reference TRBV18 and TRBJ2-4, is NAGVMQNPRHLVRRRGQEARLRCSPMKGHSHVYWYRQLPEEGLKFMVYLQKENIIDESGMPKERFSAEFPKEGPSILRIQQVVRGDSAAYFCASSANRGGDIQYFGAGTRLSVL.

There are many counts of this clonotype. CDR3 in amino acids: CASSYFQSSTYEQYF. In nucleotides, the CDR3 is TGTGCCAGCAGTTACTTTCAGTCATCTACCTACGAGCAGTACTTC. The V call is TRBV6-2 or TRBV6-3, the J call TRBJ2-7; D is ambiguous. CDR1 is MNHEY, CDR2 SVGEGT, per germline. Trimming cost V 1 base and J 2 bases, with 12 bases left between them. This CDR3 has 15 amino acids.

This clonotype was picked up a small number of times. V and J are TRBV4-3 and TRBJ2-7, with D unresolved. Germline V gives CDR1 LGHNA, CDR2 YSLEER. Trimming left V 6 bases short and J 3 bases short, with 18 bases between. This CDR3 contains 15 residues. The CDR3 nucleotides read TGCGCCAGCAGTTGGGTATGGGGTTCCGACTACGAGCAGTACTTC. This sequence encodes CASSWVWGSDYEQYF.

The CDR3 nucleotides read TGTGCCAGCAGTACCCGACAGGGAATGGAGACCCAGTACTTC. It translates to CASSTRQGMETQYF. The chain couples TRBV12-3 or TRBV12-4 to TRBJ2-5, with TRBD1 matching 7 bases. This CDR3 is built from 14 residues. The J segment lost 5 bases and the V segment lost 5 bases, leaving 8 bases of the junction unmatched.

The V call is TRBV15, the J call TRBJ2-4; 14 bases align to TRBD2. CDR1 and CDR2 from the germline V gene are LNHNV and YYDKDF (reference sequence). V shed 3 bases, J shed 7 bases, and the junction held 8 bases outside the gene matches. This CDR3 has 17 residues. The CDR3 spells CATSRKTSGRAENIQYF. In DNA form, the CDR3 reads TGTGCCACCAGCAGGAAGACTAGCGGGAGGGCCGAGAACATTCAGTACTTC.

This rearrangement joins TRBV6-5 to TRBJ2-2; 8 positions match TRBD2. In germline, CDR1 is MNHEY, CDR2 SVGAGI. This CDR3 region has 16 residues. The ends lost 0 bases at V and 4 bases at J; junction bases unmatched: 4. CDR3 DNA: TGTGCCAGCAGTTACTCGACTAGCGAGGCCACCGGGGAGCTGTTTTTT. It codes for CASSYSTSEATGELFF.